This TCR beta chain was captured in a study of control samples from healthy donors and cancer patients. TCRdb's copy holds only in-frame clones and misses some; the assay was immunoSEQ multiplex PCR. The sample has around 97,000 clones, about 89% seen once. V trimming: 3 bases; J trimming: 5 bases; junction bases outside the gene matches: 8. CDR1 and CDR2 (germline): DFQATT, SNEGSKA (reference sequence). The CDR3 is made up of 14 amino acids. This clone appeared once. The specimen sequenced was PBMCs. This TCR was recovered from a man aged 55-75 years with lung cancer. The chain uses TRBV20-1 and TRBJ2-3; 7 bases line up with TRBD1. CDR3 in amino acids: CSASDFQGVDTQYF. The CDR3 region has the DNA TGCAGTGCTAGTGATTTTCAGGGGGTAGATACGCAGTATTTT.